The clone carrying this TCR beta chain has a single count. It was during active infection that Seattle patients were enrolled and then longitudinally followed. The sample belongs to a study of blood T cell repertoires in COVID-19. Overall study: Italy, Spain and the United States were the sources of the convalescent and acute COVID-19 samples. In each case, the material was cDNA or gDNA derived from T cells, B-cell-depleted T cells, or PBMCs.

Original processing notes: Reference gene primer amplification in the assay estimated nucleated cell counts. Here immunoSEQ multiplex PCR was the method, and the copy in TCRdb shows in-frame clones only, minus some. V and J calls and clone size follow that table, whereas D and trimming were derived from the DNA. In the table there are 440,000 or so clones, about 91% of which are singletons. The V end was cut by 5 bases, the J end by 3 bases, with 13 bases between. The CDR3 has 13 residues. Germline loops: CDR1 SQVTM, CDR2 ANQGSEA. The TCR sequence derives from a middle-aged woman with COVID-19, enrolled during active disease. The chain recombines TRBV29-1 with TRBJ1-1; D might be TRBD1 (5 bases). Sequenced material: peripheral blood. DNA for the CDR3: TGCAGCGTTTCAGCGCTCAGGGACACTGAAGCTTTCTTT. Translated: CSVSALRDTEAFF.